This TCR beta chain was documented in a study of cytomegalovirus exposure and HLA in healthy donors. General study results and limits: Some public TCRs appeared in many individuals, while most sequences were rare. Several of the most significant clusters appeared linked to common viral pathogens, based on a later analysis.

Germline V gene sequence: CDR1 ENHRY, CDR2 SYGVKD. The CDR3 runs 14 residues. Deletions cut 2 bases from V and 0 bases from J, with 5 bases between. Though probably carrying unrecorded immune exposures, donors were nominally healthy at sampling. It was with 60 Vbeta and 13 Jbeta primers that the PCR ran. This table comes from immunoSEQ multiplex PCR, and its TCRdb copy is limited to in-frame clones, with some not included. The sample gives about 100,000 clones, roughly a tenth of which show up once; under 6% is in the top ten. This clone was counted only a few times. Its cognate antigen is unknown. The sequenced sample consisted of PBMCs. The sequence came from a middle-aged man in good health and CMV-seropositive. The chain carries TRBV10-3 and TRBJ1-3; D is unresolved. DNA of the CDR3: TGTGCCATCAGTGAGCCTAGCTCTGGAAACACCATATATTTT. Amino acids: CAISEPSSGNTIYF.